The sample holds many counts of the clone carrying this TCR beta chain. These data belong to a study of CD8 T cells in ankylosing spondylitis. CDR3 length: 15 residues. V lost 6 bases and J lost 6, with 21 bases in between. Germline V lookup: CDR1 DFQATT, CDR2 SNEGSKA (reference sequence). TCRdb called the 5' RACE reads again in MiXCR, with one record for every CDR3 protein. Among about 92,000 distinct CDR3 sequences listed, about 9.1% were seen once. The chain recombines TRBV20-1 with TRBJ2-1; possible D gene TRBD2, 5 bases. The sequencing sample was made of blood, either unsorted or a sorted T cell fraction (not recorded which). This clonotype originated in a male donor with ankylosing spondylitis or in good health (not recorded which). Here the CDR3 DNA reads TGCAGTGCCTCACTCCGGGAACGCTTCGGCAATGAGCAGTTCTTC. It encodes CSASLRERFGNEQFF.